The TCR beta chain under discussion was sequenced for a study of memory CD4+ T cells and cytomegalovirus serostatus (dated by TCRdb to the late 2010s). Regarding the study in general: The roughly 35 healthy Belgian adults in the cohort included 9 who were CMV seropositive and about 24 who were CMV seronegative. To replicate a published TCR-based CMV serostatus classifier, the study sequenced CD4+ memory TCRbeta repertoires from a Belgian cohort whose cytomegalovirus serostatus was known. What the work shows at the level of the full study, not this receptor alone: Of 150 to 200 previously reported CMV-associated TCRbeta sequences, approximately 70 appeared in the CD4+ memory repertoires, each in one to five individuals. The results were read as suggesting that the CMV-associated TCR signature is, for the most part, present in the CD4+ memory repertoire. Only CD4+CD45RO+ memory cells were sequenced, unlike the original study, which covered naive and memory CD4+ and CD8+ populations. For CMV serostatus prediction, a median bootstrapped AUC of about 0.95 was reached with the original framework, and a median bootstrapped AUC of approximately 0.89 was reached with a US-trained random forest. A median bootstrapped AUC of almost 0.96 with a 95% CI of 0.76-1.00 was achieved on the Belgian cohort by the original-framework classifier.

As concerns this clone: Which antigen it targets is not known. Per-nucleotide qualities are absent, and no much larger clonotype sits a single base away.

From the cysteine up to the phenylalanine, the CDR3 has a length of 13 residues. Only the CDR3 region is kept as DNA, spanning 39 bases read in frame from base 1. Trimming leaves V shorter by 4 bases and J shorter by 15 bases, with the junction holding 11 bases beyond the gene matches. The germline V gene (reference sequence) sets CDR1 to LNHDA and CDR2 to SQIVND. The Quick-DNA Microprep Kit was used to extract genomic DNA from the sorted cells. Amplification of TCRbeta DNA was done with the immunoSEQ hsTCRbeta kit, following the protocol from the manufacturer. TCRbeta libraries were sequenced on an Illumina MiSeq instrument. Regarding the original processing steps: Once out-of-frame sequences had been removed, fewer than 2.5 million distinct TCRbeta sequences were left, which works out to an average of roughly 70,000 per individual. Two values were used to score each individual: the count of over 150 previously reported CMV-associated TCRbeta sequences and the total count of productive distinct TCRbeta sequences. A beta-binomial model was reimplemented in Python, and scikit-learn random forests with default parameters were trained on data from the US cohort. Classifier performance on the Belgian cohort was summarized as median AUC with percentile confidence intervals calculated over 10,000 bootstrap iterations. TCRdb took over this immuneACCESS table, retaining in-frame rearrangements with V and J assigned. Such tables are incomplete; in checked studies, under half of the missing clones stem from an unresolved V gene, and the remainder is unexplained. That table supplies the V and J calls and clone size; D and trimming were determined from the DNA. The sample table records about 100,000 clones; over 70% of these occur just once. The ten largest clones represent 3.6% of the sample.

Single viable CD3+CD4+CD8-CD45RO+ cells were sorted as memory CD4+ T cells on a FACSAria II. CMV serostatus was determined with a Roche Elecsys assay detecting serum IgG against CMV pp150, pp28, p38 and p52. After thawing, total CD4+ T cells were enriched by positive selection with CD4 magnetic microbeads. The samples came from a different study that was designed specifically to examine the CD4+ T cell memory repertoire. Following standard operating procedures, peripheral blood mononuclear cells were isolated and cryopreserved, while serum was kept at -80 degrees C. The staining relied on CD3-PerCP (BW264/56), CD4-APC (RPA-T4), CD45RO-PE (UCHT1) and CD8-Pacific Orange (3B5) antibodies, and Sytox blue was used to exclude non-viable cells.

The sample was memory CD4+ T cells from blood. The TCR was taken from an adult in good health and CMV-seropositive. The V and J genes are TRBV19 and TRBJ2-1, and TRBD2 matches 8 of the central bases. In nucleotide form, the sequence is TGTGCCAGTAGTAAATTAGCGGAGCGGGAGTTGTTCTTC. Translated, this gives CASSKLAERELFF. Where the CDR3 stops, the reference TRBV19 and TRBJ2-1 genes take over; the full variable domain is DGGITQSPKYLFRKEGQNVTLSCEQNLNHDAMYWYRQDPGQGLRLIYYSQIVNDFQKGDIAEGYSVSREKKESFPLTVTSAQKNPTAFYLCASSKLAERELFFGPGTRLTVL.